The present entry profiles one T cell receptor beta chain with its context. Its antigen is still unknown. Within one base of it there is no much larger clone, and no base qualities were kept. This record comes from a study of cytotoxic CD8 clonotypes in ibrutinib-treated CLL (dated by TCRdb to the early 2020s). Regarding the research as a whole: The cohort was composed of about 10 relapsed/refractory and 15 treatment-naive patients; IGHV unmutated status was identified in roughly 17 patients. Partial responses were observed in 24 patients and complete responses in 2; after a median follow-up of 68 months, remission was maintained in 14 patients and progression was observed in about twelve. Response samples were taken after a median of roughly a year on treatment, ranging from roughly 6 to 36 months. On average, each sample had approximately 260,000 productive templates and about 89,000 productive rearrangements. Of the 90 or so participants in the trial, approximately 26 had longitudinal samples available. Cryopreserved peripheral blood mononuclear cells were obtained before treatment, at response, and at either sustained remission or disease progression. Patients were still on ibrutinib when every remission and progressive disease sample was collected.

Sample time point, as interpreted from the label and publication: roughly 25 months on ibrutinib. For TCR beta library preparation, roughly 2 micrograms of genomic DNA were extracted from the cryopreserved PBMCs. High-throughput TCR beta sequencing was performed on longitudinal blood samples from CLL patients receiving ibrutinib monotherapy. The patients took part in an open-label, single-center phase 2 trial of ibrutinib monotherapy. Overall results and qualifications from the work: Public clonotypes were rare and either shrank or stayed stable during treatment, and the rise in clonality at ibrutinib response reflected expansion of private clonotypes. An increase in clonality was observed at ibrutinib response, with clonality remaining stable during sustained remission and falling back toward baseline at progression. Sampling times were not matched between sustained-remission and progressing patients, and lymph node repertoires were not studied. At baseline, clonality was higher than in age-matched healthy donors and showed a strong correlation with circulating CD8+ T-cell counts.

Deletion took 6 bases off V and 4 bases off J, with a span of 15 bases between the germline ends. The CDR3 goes from the cysteine to the phenylalanine over 15 residues. The only DNA kept is the CDR3, 45 bases in frame from the first base. The germline V gene (reference sequence) yields MNHEY for CDR1 and SMNVEV for CDR2. A MiSeq instrument was used for deep resolution sequencing, which targeted depths ranging from 1 in 1 million up to 1 in 200,000 T cells, with coverage averaging 10x for each clonotype. The immunoSEQ hsTCRB Kit was used to generate TCR beta libraries. From the authors' description of their analysis: Data were analyzed with ImmunoSEQ Data Assistant and ImmunoSEQ Analyzer, with V, D and J genes assigned per IMGT definitions. Clonality was computed as one minus normalized Shannon entropy of productive rearrangement frequencies, ranging from 0 to 1. Public clonotype analysis was restricted to overrepresented clonotypes comprising at least 0.05% of each patient's repertoire. Repertoires from thirteen age-matched healthy donors in immuneACCESS were used as clonality controls. The source is immuneACCESS, and TCRdb retained only in-frame sequences with V and J called. Part of the clones is not carried over; for the studies checked, unresolved V genes explain less than half of this, and the remainder is unexplained. From that table come the V and J calls and clone size; the DNA was used to work out D and trimming. This sample comprises about 120,000 clones, roughly 60% of them detected only once. The top ten clonotypes cover 37% of the sample.

The source is a human donor with chronic lymphocytic leukemia. The V gene is TRBV27 and the J gene is TRBJ1-4; the D gene is perhaps TRBD1, on 5 matching bases. Sequenced material: PBMCs, taken after 24 months of ibrutinib treatment. The DNA sequence is as follows: TGTGCCAGCAGAATAGGAGGGACGCGTAATGAAAAACTGTTTTTT. This is translated as CASRIGGTRNEKLFF.